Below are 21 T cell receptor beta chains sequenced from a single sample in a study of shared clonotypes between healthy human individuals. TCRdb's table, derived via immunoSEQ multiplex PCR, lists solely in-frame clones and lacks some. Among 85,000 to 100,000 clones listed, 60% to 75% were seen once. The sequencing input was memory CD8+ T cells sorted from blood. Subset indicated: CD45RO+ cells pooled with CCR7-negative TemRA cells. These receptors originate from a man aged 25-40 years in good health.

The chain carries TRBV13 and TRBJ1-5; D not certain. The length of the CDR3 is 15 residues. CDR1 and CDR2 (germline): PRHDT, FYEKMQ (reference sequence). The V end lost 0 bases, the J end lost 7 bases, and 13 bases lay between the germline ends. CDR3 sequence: CASSLGRISGQPQHF. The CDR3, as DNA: TGTGCCAGCAGCTTAGGCCGTATCAGTGGACAGCCCCAGCATTTT.

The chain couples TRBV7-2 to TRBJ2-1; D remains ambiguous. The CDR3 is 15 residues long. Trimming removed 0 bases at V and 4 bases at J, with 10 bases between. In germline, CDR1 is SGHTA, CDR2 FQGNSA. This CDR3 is CASSLATRVYNEQFF. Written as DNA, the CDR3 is TGTGCCAGCAGCTTAGCCACCAGAGTATACAATGAGCAGTTCTTC.

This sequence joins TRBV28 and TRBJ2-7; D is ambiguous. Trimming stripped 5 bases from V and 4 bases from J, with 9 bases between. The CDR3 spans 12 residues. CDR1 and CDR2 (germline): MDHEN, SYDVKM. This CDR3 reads CASSQLNYEQYF. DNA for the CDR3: TGTGCCAGCAGTCAACTAAATTACGAGCAGTACTTC.

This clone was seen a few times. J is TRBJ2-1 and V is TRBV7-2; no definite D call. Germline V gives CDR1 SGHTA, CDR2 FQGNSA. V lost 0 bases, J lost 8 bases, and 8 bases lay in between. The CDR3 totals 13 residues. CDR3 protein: CASSLAYGDEQFF. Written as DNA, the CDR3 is TGTGCCAGCAGCTTAGCCTATGGGGATGAGCAGTTCTTC.

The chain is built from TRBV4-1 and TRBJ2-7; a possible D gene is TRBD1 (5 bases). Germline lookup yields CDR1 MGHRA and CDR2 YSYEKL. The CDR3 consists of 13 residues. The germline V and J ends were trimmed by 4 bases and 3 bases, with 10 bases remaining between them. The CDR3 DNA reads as TGCGCCAGCAGCCTGGGGCTGCACTACGAGCAGTACTTC. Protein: CASSLGLHYEQYF.

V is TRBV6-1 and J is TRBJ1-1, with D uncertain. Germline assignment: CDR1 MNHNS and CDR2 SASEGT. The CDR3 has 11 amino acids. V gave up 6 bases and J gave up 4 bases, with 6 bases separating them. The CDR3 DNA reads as TGTGCCAGCAGCATGCGCACTGAAGCTTTCTTT. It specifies CASSMRTEAFF.

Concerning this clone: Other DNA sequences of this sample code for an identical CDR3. In nucleotides, the CDR3 is TGTGCCAGTAGTATCTGGGGGTTGGACACTGAAGCTTTCTTT. It codes for CASSIWGLDTEAFF. The chain couples TRBV19 to TRBJ1-1, with a tentative D call TRBD1 (5 bases). This CDR3 contains 14 residues. CDR1 is LNHDA and CDR2 is SQIVND in the germline V gene (reference sequence). Trimming removed 3 bases from V and 3 bases from J, with 11 bases in between.

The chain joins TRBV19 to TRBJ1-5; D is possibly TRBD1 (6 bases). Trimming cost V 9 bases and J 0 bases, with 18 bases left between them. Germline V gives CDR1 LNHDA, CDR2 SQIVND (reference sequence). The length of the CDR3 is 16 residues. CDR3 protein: CASRSGGAFSNQPQHF. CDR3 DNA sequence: TGTGCCAGCCGCTCTGGGGGGGCTTTTAGCAATCAGCCCCAGCATTTT.

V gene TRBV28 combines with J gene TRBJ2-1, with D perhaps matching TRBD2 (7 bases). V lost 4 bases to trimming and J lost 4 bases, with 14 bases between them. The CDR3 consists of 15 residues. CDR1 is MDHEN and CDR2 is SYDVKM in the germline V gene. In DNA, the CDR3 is TGTGCCAGCAGTTCATGGGGAGGGGGTTACAATGAGCAGTTCTTC. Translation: CASSSWGGGYNEQFF.

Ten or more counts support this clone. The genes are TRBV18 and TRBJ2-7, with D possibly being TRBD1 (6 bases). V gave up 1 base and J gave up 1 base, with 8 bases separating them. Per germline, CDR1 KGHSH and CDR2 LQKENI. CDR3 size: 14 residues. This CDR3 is CASSPLGTSYEQYF. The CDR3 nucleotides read TGTGCCAGCTCACCACTAGGGACATCCTACGAGCAGTACTTC.

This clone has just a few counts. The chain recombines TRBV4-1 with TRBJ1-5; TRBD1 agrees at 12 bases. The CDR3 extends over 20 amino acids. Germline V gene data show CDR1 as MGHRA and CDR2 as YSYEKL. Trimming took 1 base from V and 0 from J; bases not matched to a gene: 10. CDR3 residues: CASSQGEWGQGANSNQPQHF. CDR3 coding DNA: TGCGCCAGCAGCCAAGGGGAGTGGGGACAGGGGGCTAATAGCAATCAGCCCCAGCATTTT.

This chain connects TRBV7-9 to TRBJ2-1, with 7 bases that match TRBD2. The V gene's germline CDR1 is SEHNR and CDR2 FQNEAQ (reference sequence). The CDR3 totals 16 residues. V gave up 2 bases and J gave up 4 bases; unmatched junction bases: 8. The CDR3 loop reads CASSLLSSGLYNEQFF. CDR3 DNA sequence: TGTGCCAGCAGCTTATTGTCTAGCGGACTATACAATGAGCAGTTCTTC.

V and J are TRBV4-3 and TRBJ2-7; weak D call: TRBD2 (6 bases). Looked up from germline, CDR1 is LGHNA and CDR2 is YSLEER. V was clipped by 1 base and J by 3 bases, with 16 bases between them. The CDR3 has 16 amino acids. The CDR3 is CASSQVVASANYEQYF. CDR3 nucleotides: TGCGCCAGCAGCCAAGTTGTGGCTAGCGCTAACTACGAGCAGTACTTC.

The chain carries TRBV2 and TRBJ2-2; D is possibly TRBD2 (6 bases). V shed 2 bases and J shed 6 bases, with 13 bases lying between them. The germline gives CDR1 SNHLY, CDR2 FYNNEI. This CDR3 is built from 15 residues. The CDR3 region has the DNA TGTGCCAGCAGTGAACGTACTAGCAATTCCGGGGAGCTGTTTTTT. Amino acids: CASSERTSNSGELFF.

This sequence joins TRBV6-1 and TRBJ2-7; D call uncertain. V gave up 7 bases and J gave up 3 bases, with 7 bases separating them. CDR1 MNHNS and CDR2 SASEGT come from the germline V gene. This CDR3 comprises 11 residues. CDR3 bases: TGTGCCAGCATTGTTAACTACGAGCAGTACTTC. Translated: CASIVNYEQYF.

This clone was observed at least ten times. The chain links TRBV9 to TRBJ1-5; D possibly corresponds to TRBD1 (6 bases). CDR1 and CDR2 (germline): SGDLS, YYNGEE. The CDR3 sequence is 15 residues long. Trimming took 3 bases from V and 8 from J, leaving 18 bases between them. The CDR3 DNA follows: TGTGCCAGCAGCGCCATGATGGGACAAGGAGAGCCCCAGCATTTT. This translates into CASSAMMGQGEPQHF. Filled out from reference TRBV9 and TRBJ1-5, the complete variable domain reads DSGVTQTPKHLITATGQRVTLRCSPRSGDLSVYWYQQSLDQGLQFLIQYYNGEERAKGNILERFSAQQFPDLHSELNLSSLELGDSALYFCASSAMMGQGEPQHFGDGTRLSIL.

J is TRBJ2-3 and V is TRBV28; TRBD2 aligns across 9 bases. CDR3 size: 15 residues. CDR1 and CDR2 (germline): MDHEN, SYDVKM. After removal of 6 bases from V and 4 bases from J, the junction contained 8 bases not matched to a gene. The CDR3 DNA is TGTGCCAGCAGCCAAAGCGGGAGGATCGCAGATACGCAGTATTTT. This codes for CASSQSGRIADTQYF.

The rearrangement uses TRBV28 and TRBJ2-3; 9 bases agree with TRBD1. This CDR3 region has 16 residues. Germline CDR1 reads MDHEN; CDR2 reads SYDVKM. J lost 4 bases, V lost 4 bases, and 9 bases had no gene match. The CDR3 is CASSSSGQGTSDTQYF. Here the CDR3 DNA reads TGTGCCAGCAGTTCCTCGGGACAGGGTACCTCAGATACGCAGTATTTT.

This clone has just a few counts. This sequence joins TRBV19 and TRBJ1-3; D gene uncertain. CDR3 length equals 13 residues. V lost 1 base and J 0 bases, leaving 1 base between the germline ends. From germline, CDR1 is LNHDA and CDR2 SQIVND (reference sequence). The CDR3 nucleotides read TGTGCCAGTAGTATAGCCTCTGGAAACACCATATATTTT. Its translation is CASSIASGNTIYF.

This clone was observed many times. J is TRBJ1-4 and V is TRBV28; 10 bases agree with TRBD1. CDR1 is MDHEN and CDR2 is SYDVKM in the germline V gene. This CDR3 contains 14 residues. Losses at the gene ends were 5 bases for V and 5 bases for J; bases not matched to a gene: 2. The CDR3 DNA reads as TGTGCCAGCAGTCCGGGACAGGGGAATGAAAAACTGTTTTTT. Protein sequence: CASSPGQGNEKLFF.

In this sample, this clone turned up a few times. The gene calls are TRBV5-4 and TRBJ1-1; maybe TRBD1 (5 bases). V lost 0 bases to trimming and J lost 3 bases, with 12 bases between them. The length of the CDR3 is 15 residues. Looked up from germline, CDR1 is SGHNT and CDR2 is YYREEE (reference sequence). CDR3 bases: TGTGCCAGCAGCTTGGTTGCGGGGGAAGACACTGAAGCTTTCTTT. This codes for CASSLVAGEDTEAFF.